This passage covers 22 T cell receptor beta chains from one sample sequenced in a study of shared clonotypes between healthy human individuals. Assay: immunoSEQ multiplex PCR; the TCRdb copy retains only in-frame clones and omits some. The data hold some 500,000 clones, with approximately 80% observed a single time. Material: PBMCs. The receptors stem from a woman between 40 and 50 years old in good health. Some clones in this sample may be carry-over from other donors' samples.

The V call is TRBV13, the J call TRBJ2-6, with D perhaps TRBD1 (6 bases). This CDR3 spans 15 amino acids. The germline CDR1 and CDR2 sequences are PRHDT and FYEKMQ (reference sequence). Trimming removed 5 bases from V and 4 bases from J, with 12 bases in between. CDR3 amino acids: CASSQGSRGANVLTF. CDR3 sequence (DNA): TGTGCCAGCAGCCAGGGGTCTCGAGGGGCCAACGTCCTGACTTTC.

This chain connects TRBV5-1 to TRBJ2-7, with 8 bases lining up with TRBD1. CDR1 and CDR2 (germline): SGHRS, YFSETQ. The CDR3 runs to 14 residues. V trimming: 3 bases; J trimming: 0 bases; junction bases outside the gene matches: 2. The CDR3 here is CASSSDRGSYEQYF. The CDR3 region has the DNA TGCGCCAGCAGCTCTGACAGGGGCTCCTACGAGCAGTACTTC.

This clone was recorded only once. V is TRBV23-1 and J is TRBJ1-1, with TRBD1 as a possible D gene (6 bases). TRBV23-1 is annotated as an ORF whose role is uncertain. V lost 0 bases and J 7 bases, leaving 12 bases between the germline ends. The CDR3 extends over 14 amino acids. CDR3 residues: CASSQSGRTDEAFF. DNA of the CDR3: TGCGCCAGCAGTCAATCGGGGAGGACAGATGAAGCTTTCTTT.

Concerning this clone: This likely came from a read error, as a far larger clone is one base away. This chain joins TRBV30 and TRBJ1-1; 9 nucleotides match TRBD1. The germline CDR1 and CDR2 sequences are GTSNPN and SVGIG (reference sequence). The CDR3 contains 11 residues. CDR3 nucleotide sequence: TGTGCCGGACAGGGGTTCACTAAAGCTTTCTTT. Its translation: CAGQGFTKAFF.

This clone was seen a single time. The chain links TRBV5-1 to TRBJ1-1, with 7 bases that match TRBD1. V was pared by 6 bases and J by 0 bases, with 8 bases of the junction left unmatched. The CDR3 is made up of 15 amino acids. Germline-derived CDR1 and CDR2 are SGHRS and YFSETQ. In nucleotides, the CDR3 is TGCGCCAGCACAGGGGGAGACAGAATGAACACTGAAGCTTTCTTT. Translating gives CASTGGDRMNTEAFF.

This clone occurred a few times. The chain has TRBV7-9 and TRBJ1-5; no firm D call. Trimming took off 5 bases at V and 7 bases at J, with 12 bases between the two ends. The CDR3 extends over 13 amino acids. Per germline, CDR1 SEHNR and CDR2 FQNEAQ (reference sequence). CDR3 nucleotide sequence: TGTGCCAGCAGCGGCAGGCTGGGGCAGCCCCAGCATTTT. This codes for CASSGRLGQPQHF.

V is TRBV18 and J is TRBJ2-3, with TRBD1 matching over 9 bases. Trimming cost V 5 bases and J 2 bases; bases outside gene matches: 5. Germline V gene sequence: CDR1 KGHSH, CDR2 LQKENI. The CDR3 extends over 15 amino acids. CDR3 in DNA: TGTGCCAGCTCATCCGGGACAGGGCCCACAGATACGCAGTATTTT. Translated, it gives CASSSGTGPTDTQYF.

As for this clone: This sequence is one base from a far larger clone and is likely a read error. This sequence joins TRBV30 and TRBJ1-1; D gene ambiguous. The CDR3 spans 12 residues. CDR1 and CDR2 from the germline V gene are GTSNPN and SVGIG (reference sequence). The CDR3 here is CARREGRSEAFF. The DNA for the CDR3 is TGTGCCCGGAGGGAGGGTCGCTCTGAAGCTTTCTTT.

V gene TRBV2 combines with J gene TRBJ1-2; no firm D call. This CDR3 has 13 amino acids. V lost 7 bases and J lost 5, with 14 bases in between. Germline V gene lookup returns CDR1 SNHLY and CDR2 FYNNEI. CDR3 coding DNA: TGTGCCAGCACCCCTCCGCCCGGGTATGGCTACACCTTC. Translating gives CASTPPPGYGYTF.

This clone was seen only a few times. The genes are TRBV5-6 and TRBJ1-4; tentative D call: TRBD1 (6 bases). Germline CDR1 SGHDT, CDR2 YYEEEE. The germline V and J ends were trimmed by 4 bases and 8 bases, with 18 bases remaining between them. The CDR3 is made up of 15 amino acids. This CDR3 is CASSGPGALGEKLFF. In DNA, the CDR3 is TGTGCCAGCAGCGGGCCGGGGGCCCTTGGGGAAAAACTGTTTTTT.

V is TRBV6-6 and J is TRBJ1-3; the D is unclear. From germline, CDR1 is MNHNY and CDR2 SVGAGI (reference sequence). The CDR3 is made up of 14 amino acids. V shed 6 bases and J shed 4 bases, with 13 bases lying between them. The CDR3 spells CASSLAGSGNTIYF. Written as DNA, the CDR3 is TGTGCCAGCAGCCTCGCCGGGTCCGGAAACACCATATATTTT.

This CDR3 is CASSPGTSGQYEQYF. The CDR3 DNA reads TGTGCCAGCTCACCGGGGACTAGCGGGCAATACGAGCAGTACTTC. This chain uses TRBV18 with TRBJ2-7; 12 bases are a match to TRBD2. The CDR3 has 15 residues. The germline gives CDR1 KGHSH, CDR2 LQKENI. With 3 bases clipped from V and 4 bases from J, the junction kept 4 bases outside the gene matches.

The CDR3 reads CASSLASSLAKNIQYF. DNA for the CDR3: TGTGCCAGCAGCTTAGCGAGCAGCCTAGCCAAAAACATTCAGTACTTC. The chain uses TRBV7-8 and TRBJ2-4; D is uncertain. Trimming took off 0 bases at V and 0 bases at J, with 9 bases between the two ends. The germline gives CDR1 SGHVS, CDR2 FQNEAQ. CDR3 length equals 16 residues.

Of note for this clone: With a far larger clone one base away, a read error is the likely cause. This sample also contains other DNA sequences that code for the same CDR3. This rearrangement joins TRBV25-1 to TRBJ1-5, with no clear D. The CDR3 is 14 amino acids. Germline values: CDR1 MGHDK, CDR2 SYGVNS. CDR3 protein: CASSVTHSNQPQHF. DNA for the CDR3: TGTGCCAGCAGTGTGACACATAGCAACCAGCCCCAGCATTTT.

The gene calls are TRBV9 and TRBJ2-3; D is unclear. V dropped 0 bases and J dropped 4 bases, with 9 bases sitting between them. CDR1 and CDR2 from the germline V gene are SGDLS and YYNGEE. The CDR3 consists of 14 residues. This CDR3 reads CASSVDAEADTQYF. The CDR3 bases are TGTGCCAGCAGCGTAGACGCGGAAGCAGATACGCAGTATTTT.

The chain uses TRBV2 and TRBJ1-4; D uncertain. Germline V gene data show CDR1 as SNHLY and CDR2 as FYNNEI. Trimming pared 4 bases from V and 3 bases from J, leaving 6 bases between. The CDR3 runs 13 residues. CDR3 DNA: TGTGCCAGCAGTGTCCGCCCTAATGAAAAACTGTTTTTT. Its protein product is CASSVRPNEKLFF.

The V and J genes are TRBV18 and TRBJ1-3, with D maybe TRBD1 (5 bases). The CDR3 spans 15 residues. V was shortened by 4 bases and J by 1 base, with 11 bases between the two germline ends. Germline V gene lookup returns CDR1 KGHSH and CDR2 LQKENI. Written as DNA, the CDR3 is TGTGCCAGCTCACAGGACAAGGTTTCTGGAAACACCATATATTTT. The encoded protein is CASSQDKVSGNTIYF.

Details on this clone: A much larger clone lies one base from this, so it may be a read error. Distinct nucleotide sequences in the sample also encode this CDR3. The chain links TRBV5-4 to TRBJ2-3; D not certain. Germline V lookup: CDR1 SGHNT, CDR2 YYREEE (reference sequence). The CDR3 runs to 17 residues. With 4 bases removed from V and 2 bases from J, the gap between germline ends came to 20 bases. For the CDR3, the DNA is TGTGCCAGCAGCCTAAGTGGGTCTAGTTCTCACACAGATACGCAGTATTTT. As protein: CASSLSGSSSHTDTQYF.

This chain uses TRBV7-9 with TRBJ2-1; 7 nucleotides agree with TRBD2. V was pared by 8 bases and J by 9 bases, with 10 bases of the junction left unmatched. Germline CDR1 is SEHNR and CDR2 is FQNEAQ (reference sequence). The CDR3 runs 13 residues. The CDR3 nucleotides are TGTGCCAGCGACACGGCGGGAGAGAGTGAGCAGTTCTTC. Its translation: CASDTAGESEQFF.

J is TRBJ2-7 and V is TRBV30; 8 nucleotides agree with TRBD2. CDR1 and CDR2 (germline): GTSNPN, SVGIG (reference sequence). Unmatched junction bases numbered 5, after V lost 1 base and J lost 6 bases. This CDR3 has 13 amino acids. The CDR3 bases are TGTGCCTGGAGTGCATTAGCGGGAACCGAGCAGTACTTC. Amino acids: CAWSALAGTEQYF.

This clone came up many times. The rearrangement joins TRBV11-2 to TRBJ2-1, with a possible D match to TRBD2 (5 bases). Germline V gene lookup returns CDR1 SGHAT and CDR2 FQNNGV. The CDR3 extends over 16 amino acids. Trimming left V 1 base short and J 5 bases short, with 15 bases between. The CDR3 region has the DNA TGTGCCAGCAGCTTAGGGTTTGGGCGGGTGCACAATGAGCAGTTCTTC. Its translation is CASSLGFGRVHNEQFF.

This clone was seen at least ten times. The sample has other DNA sequences that encode this CDR3 too. The chain carries TRBV5-1 and TRBJ1-4; D gene ambiguous. V was cut by 5 bases and J by 5 bases, with 16 bases left in between. This CDR3 comprises 15 residues. The germline CDR1 and CDR2 sequences are SGHRS and YFSETQ. The CDR3 is CASRGSAGINEKLFF. DNA of the CDR3: TGCGCCAGCAGGGGTAGCGCAGGTATAAATGAAAAACTGTTTTTT. The complete variable domain, with remaining parts taken from reference TRBV5-1 and TRBJ1-4, reads KAGVTQTPRYLIKTRGQQVTLSCSPISGHRSVSWYQQTPGQGLQFLFEYFSETQRNKGNFPGRFSGRQFSNSRSEMNVSTLELGDSALYLCASRGSAGINEKLFFGSGTQLSVL.